What follows describes a single TCR beta chain. The entry originates in a study of T cell changes during pregnancy in multiple sclerosis. Assay used: immunoSEQ multiplex PCR; TCRdb lists only in-frame clones, some missing. The sample has about 70,000 clones, 85% to 95% seen once. The CDR3 is 15 residues long. CDR1 and CDR2 (germline): LNHDA, SQIVND (reference sequence). Between the trimmed V and J ends, which lost 3 bases and 4 bases, there was a span of 15 bases. The receptor was isolated from a female donor with multiple sclerosis, enrolled in a pregnancy study. The rearrangement joins TRBV19 to TRBJ1-2; no clear D gene. The sequences come from peripheral blood, collected before pregnancy. CDR3 region: CASSISGGLPYGYTF. CDR3 bases: TGTGCCAGTAGTATCTCAGGAGGTCTACCCTATGGCTACACCTTC.